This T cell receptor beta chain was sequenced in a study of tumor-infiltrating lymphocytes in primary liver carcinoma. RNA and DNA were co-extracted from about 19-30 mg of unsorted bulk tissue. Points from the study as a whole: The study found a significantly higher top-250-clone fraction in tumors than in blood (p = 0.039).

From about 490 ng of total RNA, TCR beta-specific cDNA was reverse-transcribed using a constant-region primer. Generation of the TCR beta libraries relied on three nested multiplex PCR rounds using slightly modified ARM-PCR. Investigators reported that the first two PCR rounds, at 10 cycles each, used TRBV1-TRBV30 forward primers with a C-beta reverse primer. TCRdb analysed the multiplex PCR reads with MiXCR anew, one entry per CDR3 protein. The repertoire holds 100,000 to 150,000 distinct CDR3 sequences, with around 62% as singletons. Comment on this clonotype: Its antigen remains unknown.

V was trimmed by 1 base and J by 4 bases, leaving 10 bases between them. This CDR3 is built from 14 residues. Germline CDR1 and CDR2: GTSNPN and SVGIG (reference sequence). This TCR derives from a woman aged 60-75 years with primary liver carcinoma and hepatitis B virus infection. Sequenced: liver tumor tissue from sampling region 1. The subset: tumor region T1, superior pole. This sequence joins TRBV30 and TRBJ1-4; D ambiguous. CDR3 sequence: CAWSGGRINEKLFF. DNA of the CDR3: TGTGCCTGGAGTGGCGGAAGGATTAATGAAAAACTGTTTTTT.